The following is a T cell receptor beta chain sequence with its context. The sample belongs to a study of blood T cell repertoires in COVID-19. Germline CDR1 is SGHRS and CDR2 is YFSETQ. CDR3 length: 11 amino acids. Trimming pared 4 bases from V and 7 bases from J, leaving 8 bases between. The method was immunoSEQ multiplex PCR; TCRdb's version includes in-frame clones alone and lacks a portion of them. The profile shows about 370,000 clones, around 89% of them singletons. The chain carries TRBV5-1 and TRBJ1-2; D is perhaps TRBD1 (5 bases). Sequenced: peripheral blood. The origin of this receptor is a woman aged 25 to 45 with COVID-19, enrolled during active disease. The CDR3 DNA reads TGCGCCAGCAGCCCGGGGGGTGGCTACACCTTC. This codes for CASSPGGGYTF.